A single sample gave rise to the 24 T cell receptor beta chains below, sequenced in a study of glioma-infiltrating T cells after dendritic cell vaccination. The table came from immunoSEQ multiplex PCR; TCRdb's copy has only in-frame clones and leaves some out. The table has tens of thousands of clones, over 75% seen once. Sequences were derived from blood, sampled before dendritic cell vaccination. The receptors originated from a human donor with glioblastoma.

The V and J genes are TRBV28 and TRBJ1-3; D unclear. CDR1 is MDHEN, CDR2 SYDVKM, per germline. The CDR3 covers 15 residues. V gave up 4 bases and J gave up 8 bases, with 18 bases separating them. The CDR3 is CASSSPGEPGDTIYF. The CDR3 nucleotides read TGTGCCAGCAGTTCTCCCGGGGAACCCGGGGACACCATATATTTT.

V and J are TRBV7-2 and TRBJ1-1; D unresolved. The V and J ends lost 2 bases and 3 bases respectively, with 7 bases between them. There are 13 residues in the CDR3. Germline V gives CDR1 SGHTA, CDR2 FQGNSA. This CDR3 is CASSLSQYTEAFF. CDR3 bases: TGTGCCAGCAGCTTATCCCAGTACACTGAAGCTTTCTTT.

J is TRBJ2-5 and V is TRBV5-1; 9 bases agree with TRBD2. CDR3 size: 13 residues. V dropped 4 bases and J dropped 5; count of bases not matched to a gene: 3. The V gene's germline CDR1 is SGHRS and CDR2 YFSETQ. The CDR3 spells CASSPGTSETQYF. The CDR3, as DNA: TGCGCCAGCAGCCCCGGGACTAGCGAGACCCAGTACTTC.

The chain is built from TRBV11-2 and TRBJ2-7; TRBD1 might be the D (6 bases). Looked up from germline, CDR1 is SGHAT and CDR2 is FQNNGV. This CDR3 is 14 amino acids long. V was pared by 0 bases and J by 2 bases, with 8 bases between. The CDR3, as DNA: TGTGCCAGCAGCTTAGATGCAGGGGCCTACGAGCAGTACTTC. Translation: CASSLDAGAYEQYF.

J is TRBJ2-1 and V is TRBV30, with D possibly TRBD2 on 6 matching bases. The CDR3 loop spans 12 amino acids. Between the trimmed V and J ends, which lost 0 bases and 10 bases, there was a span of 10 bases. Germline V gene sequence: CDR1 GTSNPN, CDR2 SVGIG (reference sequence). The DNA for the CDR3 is TGTGCCTGGAGTGTAGGACTAAGGGAGCAGTTCTTC. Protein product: CAWSVGLREQFF. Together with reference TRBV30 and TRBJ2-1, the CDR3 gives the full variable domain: SQTIHQWPATLVQPVGSPLSLECTVEGTSNPNLYWYRQAAGRGLQLLFYSVGIGQISSEVPQNLSASRPQDRQFILSSKKLLLSDSGFYLCAWSVGLREQFFGPGTRLTVL.

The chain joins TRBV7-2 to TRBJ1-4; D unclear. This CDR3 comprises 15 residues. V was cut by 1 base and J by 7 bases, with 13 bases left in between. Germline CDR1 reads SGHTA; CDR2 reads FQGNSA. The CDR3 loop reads CASSLVYQASEKLFF. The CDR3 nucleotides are TGTGCCAGCAGCTTAGTATACCAGGCGAGTGAAAAACTGTTTTTT.

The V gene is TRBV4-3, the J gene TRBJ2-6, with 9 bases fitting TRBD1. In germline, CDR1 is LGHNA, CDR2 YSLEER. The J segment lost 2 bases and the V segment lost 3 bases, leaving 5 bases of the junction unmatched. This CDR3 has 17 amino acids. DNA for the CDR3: TGCGCCAGCAGCCAGGGGACAGGGTCGACTGGGGCCAACGTCCTGACTTTC. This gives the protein CASSQGTGSTGANVLTF.

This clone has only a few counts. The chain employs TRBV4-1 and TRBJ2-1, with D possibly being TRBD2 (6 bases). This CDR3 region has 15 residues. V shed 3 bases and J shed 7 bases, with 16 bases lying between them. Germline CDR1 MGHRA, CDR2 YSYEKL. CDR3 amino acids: CASSQIAEPGNEQFF. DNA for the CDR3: TGCGCCAGCAGCCAGATAGCGGAGCCGGGGAATGAGCAGTTCTTC.

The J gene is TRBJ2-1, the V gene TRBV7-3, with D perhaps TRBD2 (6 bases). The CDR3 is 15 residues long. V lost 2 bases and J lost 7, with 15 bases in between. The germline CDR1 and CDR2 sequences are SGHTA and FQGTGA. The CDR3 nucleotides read TGTGCCAGCAGCTTATATGGAGGGATAGGAAATGAGCAGTTCTTC. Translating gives CASSLYGGIGNEQFF.

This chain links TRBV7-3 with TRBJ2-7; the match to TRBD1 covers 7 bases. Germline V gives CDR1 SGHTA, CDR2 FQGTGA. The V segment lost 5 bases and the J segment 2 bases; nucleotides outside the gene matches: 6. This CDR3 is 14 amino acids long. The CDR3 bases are TGTGCCAGCAGCCCCCTGACAGGGACCTACGAGCAGTACTTC. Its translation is CASSPLTGTYEQYF.

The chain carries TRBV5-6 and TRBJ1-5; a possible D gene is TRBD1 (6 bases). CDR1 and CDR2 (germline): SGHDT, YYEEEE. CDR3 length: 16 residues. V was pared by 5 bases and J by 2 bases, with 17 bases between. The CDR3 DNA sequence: TGTGCCAGCAGTTCAACAGGGCAGGGTGGCAATCAGCCCCAGCATTTT. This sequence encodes CASSSTGQGGNQPQHF.

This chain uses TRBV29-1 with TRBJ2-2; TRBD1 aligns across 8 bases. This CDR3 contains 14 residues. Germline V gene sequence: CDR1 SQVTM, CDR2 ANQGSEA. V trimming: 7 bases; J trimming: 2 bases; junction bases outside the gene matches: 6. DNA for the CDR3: TGCAGCGCACGGACAGGGTCAAACACCGGGGAGCTGTTTTTT. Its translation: CSARTGSNTGELFF.

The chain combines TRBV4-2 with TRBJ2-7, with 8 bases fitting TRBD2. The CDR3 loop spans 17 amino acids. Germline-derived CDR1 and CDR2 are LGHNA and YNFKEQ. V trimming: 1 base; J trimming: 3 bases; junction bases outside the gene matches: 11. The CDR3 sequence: CASSQVMGTGGSYEQYF. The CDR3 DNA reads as TGTGCCAGCAGCCAAGTGATGGGGACGGGAGGGAGCTACGAGCAGTACTTC.

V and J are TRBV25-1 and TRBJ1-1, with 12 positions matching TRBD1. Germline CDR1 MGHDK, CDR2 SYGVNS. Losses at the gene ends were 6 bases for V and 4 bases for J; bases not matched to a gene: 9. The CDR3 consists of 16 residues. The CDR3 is CASRVGPGQGATEAFF. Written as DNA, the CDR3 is TGTGCCAGCAGAGTGGGACCGGGACAGGGGGCCACTGAAGCTTTCTTT.

The CDR3 nucleotides read TGTGCCAGCAGCTCTTCTAGCGGGGGCCAGTACAATGAGCAGTTCTTC. Its protein is CASSSSSGGQYNEQFF. The rearrangement joins TRBV5-4 to TRBJ2-1; 10 bases are a match to TRBD2. Germline values: CDR1 SGHNT, CDR2 YYREEE (reference sequence). V lost 3 bases, J lost 4 bases, and 7 bases stayed unmatched. The CDR3 spans 16 residues.

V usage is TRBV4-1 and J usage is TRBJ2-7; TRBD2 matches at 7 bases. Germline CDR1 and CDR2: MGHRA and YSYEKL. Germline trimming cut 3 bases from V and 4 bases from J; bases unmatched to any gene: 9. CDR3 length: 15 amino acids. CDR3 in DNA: TGCGCCAGCAGCCAGCAGAGCGGGACGGGATACGAGCAGTACTTC. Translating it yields CASSQQSGTGYEQYF.

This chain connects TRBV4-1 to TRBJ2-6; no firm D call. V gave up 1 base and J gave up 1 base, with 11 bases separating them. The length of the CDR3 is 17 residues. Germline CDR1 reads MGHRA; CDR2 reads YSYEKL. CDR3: CASSQGRSPSGANVLTF. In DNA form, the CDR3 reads TGCGCCAGCAGCCAAGGTCGCAGTCCTTCTGGGGCCAACGTCCTGACTTTC.

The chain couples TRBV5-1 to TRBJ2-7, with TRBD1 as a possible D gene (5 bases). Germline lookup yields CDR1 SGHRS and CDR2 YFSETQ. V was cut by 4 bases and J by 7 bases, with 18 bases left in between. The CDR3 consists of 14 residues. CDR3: CASSRDQGFGEQYF. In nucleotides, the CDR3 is TGCGCCAGCAGCCGAGACCAGGGATTTGGTGAGCAGTACTTC.

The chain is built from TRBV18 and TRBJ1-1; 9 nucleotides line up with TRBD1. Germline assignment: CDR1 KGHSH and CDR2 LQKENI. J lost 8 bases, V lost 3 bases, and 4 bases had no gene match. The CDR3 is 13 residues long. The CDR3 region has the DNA TGTGCCAGCTCACCCCAACAGGGGGCCGAAGCTTTCTTT. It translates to CASSPQQGAEAFF.

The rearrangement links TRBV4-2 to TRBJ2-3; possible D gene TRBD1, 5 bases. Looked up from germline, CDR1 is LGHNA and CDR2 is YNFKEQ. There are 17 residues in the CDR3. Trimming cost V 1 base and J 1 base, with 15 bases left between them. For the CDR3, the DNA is TGTGCCAGCAGCCAAGGTTGGGGCGCCTCCGGCACAGATACGCAGTATTTT. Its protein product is CASSQGWGASGTDTQYF.

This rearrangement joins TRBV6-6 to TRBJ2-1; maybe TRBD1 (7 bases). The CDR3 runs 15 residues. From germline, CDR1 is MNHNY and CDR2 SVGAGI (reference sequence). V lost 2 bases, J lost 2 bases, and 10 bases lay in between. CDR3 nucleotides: TGTGCCAGCAGTTACGACAGGGAGGCCTACAATGAGCAGTTCTTC. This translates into CASSYDREAYNEQFF.

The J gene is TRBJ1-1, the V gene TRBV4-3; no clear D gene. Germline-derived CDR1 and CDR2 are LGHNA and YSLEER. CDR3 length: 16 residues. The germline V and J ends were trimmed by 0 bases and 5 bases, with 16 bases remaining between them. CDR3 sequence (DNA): TGCGCCAGCAGCCAAGATCGGAACTTCGGCGGAACTGAAGCTTTCTTT. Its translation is CASSQDRNFGGTEAFF.

The CDR3 region is CARQRTGEAFF. The CDR3 DNA reads TGTGCCCGGCAGCGGACCGGCGAGGCTTTCTTT. The rearrangement uses TRBV30 and TRBJ1-1, with no clear D. V was shortened by 8 bases and J by 11 bases, with 18 bases between the two germline ends. Looked up from germline, CDR1 is GTSNPN and CDR2 is SVGIG (reference sequence). This CDR3 has 11 amino acids.

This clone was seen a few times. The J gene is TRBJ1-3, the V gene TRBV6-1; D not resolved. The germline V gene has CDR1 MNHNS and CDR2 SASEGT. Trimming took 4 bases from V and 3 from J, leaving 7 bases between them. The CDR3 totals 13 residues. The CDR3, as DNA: TGTGCCAGCAGTGGGCTAGGTGGAAACACCATATATTTT. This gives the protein CASSGLGGNTIYF.